This paragraph covers one T cell receptor (beta chain) sequence. The data are from a study of blood T cell repertoires in COVID-19. Study-level background: The United States, Italy and Spain supplied acute and convalescent COVID-19 samples. Sample material is recorded as cDNA or gDNA derived from T cells, B-cell-depleted T cells, or PBMCs.

In the authors' methods: Nucleated cell number was recorded as an estimate derived from reference gene primer amplification. Generated by immunoSEQ multiplex PCR, the TCRdb table keeps only in-frame clones and is missing some. Clone size and the V and J calls come from that table; the DNA yielded D and trimming. Among 300,000 to 400,000 clones, over 70% were seen once, and the ten largest hold 2.5% to 3.5%. With 2 bases clipped from V and 2 bases from J, the junction kept 3 bases outside the gene matches. The germline V gene encodes CDR1 SGHNT and CDR2 YENEEA. The CDR3 is 14 amino acids. The chain is built from TRBV11-3 and TRBJ2-7; TRBD1 aligns across 7 bases. The source is a man aged 25 to 40 with active or convalescent COVID-19. Sequencing input: peripheral blood. The CDR3 region is CASSLRDSPYEQYF. The CDR3 DNA is TGTGCCAGCAGCTTACGGGACAGCCCCTACGAGCAGTACTTC.